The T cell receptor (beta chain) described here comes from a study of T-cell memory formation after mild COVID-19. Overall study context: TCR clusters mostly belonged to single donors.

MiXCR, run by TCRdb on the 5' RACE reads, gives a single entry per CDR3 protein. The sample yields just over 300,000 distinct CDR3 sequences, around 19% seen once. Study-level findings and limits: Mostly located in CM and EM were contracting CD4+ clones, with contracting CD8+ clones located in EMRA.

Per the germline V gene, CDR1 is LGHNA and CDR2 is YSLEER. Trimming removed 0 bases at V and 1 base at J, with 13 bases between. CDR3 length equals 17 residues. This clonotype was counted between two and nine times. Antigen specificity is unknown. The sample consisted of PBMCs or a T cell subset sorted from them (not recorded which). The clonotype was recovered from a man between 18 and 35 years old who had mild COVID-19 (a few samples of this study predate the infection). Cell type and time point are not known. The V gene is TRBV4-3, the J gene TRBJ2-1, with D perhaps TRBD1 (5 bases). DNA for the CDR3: TGCGCCAGCAGCCAAGATCCCAGGGTACGGTCCTACAATGAGCAGTTCTTC. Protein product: CASSQDPRVRSYNEQFF.